This T cell receptor (beta chain) was recovered during a study of blood T cell repertoires in COVID-19. This CDR3 region has 15 residues. Germline V lookup: CDR1 MNHNS, CDR2 SASEGT. Trimming took 3 bases from V and 3 from J; bases not matched to a gene: 6. Original analysis: Scientists estimated how many nucleated cells there were by amplifying reference gene primers. Sequencing used immunoSEQ multiplex PCR; TCRdb keeps in-frame clones, though not all of them. The DNA was the basis for D and trimming; V, J and clone size are from that table. The table shows a few hundred thousand clones, with 87% occurring only once.

Sequenced sample: peripheral blood. The clonotype originates from a man between 18 and 35 years old with active or convalescent COVID-19. The rearrangement uses TRBV6-1 and TRBJ2-7; 9 nucleotides match TRBD1. The CDR3 DNA reads as TGTGCCAGCAGTGAGGGACAGGGTGGGATCTACGAGCAGTACTTC. Amino acid sequence: CASSEGQGGIYEQYF.